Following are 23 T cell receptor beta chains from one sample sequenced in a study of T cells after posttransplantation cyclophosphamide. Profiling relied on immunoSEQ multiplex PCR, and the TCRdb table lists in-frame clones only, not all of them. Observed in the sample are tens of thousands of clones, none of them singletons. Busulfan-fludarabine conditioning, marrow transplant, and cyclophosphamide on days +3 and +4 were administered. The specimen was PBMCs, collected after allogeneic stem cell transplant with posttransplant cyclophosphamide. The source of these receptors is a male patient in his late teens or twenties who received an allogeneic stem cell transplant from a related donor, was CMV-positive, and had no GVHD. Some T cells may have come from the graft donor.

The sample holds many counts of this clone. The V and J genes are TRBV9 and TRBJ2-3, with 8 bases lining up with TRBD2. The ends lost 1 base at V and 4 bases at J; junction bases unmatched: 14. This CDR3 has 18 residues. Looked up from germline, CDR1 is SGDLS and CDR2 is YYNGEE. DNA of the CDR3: TGTGCCAGCAGCGTATTTGATCGAGGAGCGGGAGTTCCAGATACGCAGTATTTT. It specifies CASSVFDRGAGVPDTQYF.

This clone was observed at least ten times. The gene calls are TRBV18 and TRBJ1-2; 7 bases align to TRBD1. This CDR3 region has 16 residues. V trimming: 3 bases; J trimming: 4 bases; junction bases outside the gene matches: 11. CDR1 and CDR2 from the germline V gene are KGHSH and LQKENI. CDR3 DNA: TGTGCCAGCTCACCGGTATCCGGGACAGACGTCTATGGCTACACCTTC. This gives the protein CASSPVSGTDVYGYTF.

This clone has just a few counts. CDR3: CASSPDRGEQYF. CDR3 nucleotides: TGTGCCAGCTCACCTGACAGGGGCGAGCAGTACTTC. J is TRBJ2-5 and V is TRBV18; 8 bases are a match to TRBD1. The DNA end is a closer match to TRBJ2-7, so the J assignment may be wrong. The CDR3 is 12 residues long. CDR1 is KGHSH, CDR2 LQKENI, per germline.

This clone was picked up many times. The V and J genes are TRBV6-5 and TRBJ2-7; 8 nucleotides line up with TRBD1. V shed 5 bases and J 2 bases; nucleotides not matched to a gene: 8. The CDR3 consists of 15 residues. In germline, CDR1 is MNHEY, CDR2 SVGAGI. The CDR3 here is CASSLTGTGAYEQYF. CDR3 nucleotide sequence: TGTGCCAGCAGTCTAACCGGGACAGGCGCCTACGAGCAGTACTTC.

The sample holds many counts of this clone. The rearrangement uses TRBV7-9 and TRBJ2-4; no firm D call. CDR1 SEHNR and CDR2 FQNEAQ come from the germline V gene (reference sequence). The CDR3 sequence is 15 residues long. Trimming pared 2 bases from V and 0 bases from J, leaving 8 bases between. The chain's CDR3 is CASSLTSLAKNIQYF. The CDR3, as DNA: TGTGCCAGCAGCTTAACAAGTCTAGCCAAAAACATTCAGTACTTC. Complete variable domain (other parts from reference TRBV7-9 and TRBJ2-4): DTGVSQNPRHKITKRGQNVTFRCDPISEHNRLYWYRQTLGQGPEFLTYFQNEAQLEKSRLLSDRFSAERPKGSFSTLEIQRTEQGDSAMYLCASSLTSLAKNIQYFGAGTRLSVL.

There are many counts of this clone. CDR3 in DNA: TGTGCCATCAGTGAACAGGGGCAATGGAGCAATCAGCCCCAGCATTTT. This encodes CAISEQGQWSNQPQHF. The gene calls are TRBV10-3 and TRBJ1-5, with 7 positions matching TRBD1. Germline CDR1 and CDR2: ENHRY and SYGVKD. Losses at the gene ends were 3 bases for V and 1 base for J; bases not matched to a gene: 6. The CDR3 is made up of 16 amino acids.

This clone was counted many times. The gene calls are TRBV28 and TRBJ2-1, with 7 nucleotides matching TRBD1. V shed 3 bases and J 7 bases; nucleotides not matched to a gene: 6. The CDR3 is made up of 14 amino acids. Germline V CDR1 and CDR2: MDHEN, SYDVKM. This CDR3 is CASSFWGQRNEQFF. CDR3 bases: TGTGCCAGCAGTTTCTGGGGACAGAGAAATGAGCAGTTCTTC.

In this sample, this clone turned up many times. CDR3 sequence reads: CASSPLTIYEQYF. The CDR3 coding sequence is TGTGCCAGCTCACCACTGACTATCTACGAGCAGTACTTC. This sequence joins TRBV18 and TRBJ2-7; the D gene is possibly TRBD2 (5 bases). The length of the CDR3 is 13 residues. Germline CDR1 reads KGHSH; CDR2 reads LQKENI. V was trimmed by 1 base and J by 3 bases, leaving 7 bases between them.

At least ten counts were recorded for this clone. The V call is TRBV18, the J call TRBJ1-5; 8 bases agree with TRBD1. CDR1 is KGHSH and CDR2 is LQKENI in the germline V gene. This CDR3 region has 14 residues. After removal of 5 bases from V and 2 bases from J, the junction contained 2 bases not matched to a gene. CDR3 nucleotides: TGTGCCAGCTCAGGACAGGGTGGCAATCAGCCCCAGCATTTT. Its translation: CASSGQGGNQPQHF.

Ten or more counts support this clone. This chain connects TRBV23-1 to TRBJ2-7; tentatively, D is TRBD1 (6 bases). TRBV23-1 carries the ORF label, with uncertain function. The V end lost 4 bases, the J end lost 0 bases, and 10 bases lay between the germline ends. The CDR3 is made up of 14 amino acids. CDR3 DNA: TGCGCCAGCAGTCGAACAGGGTACTCCTACGAGCAGTACTTC. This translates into CASSRTGYSYEQYF.

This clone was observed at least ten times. The CDR3 spells CASSDISGKSTGELFF. The DNA for the CDR3 is TGTGCCAGTAGCGACATTAGCGGGAAGAGCACCGGGGAGCTGTTTTTT. The chain couples TRBV19 to TRBJ2-2; 8 nucleotides match TRBD2. V trimming: 6 bases; J trimming: 4 bases; junction bases outside the gene matches: 10. CDR1 LNHDA and CDR2 SQIVND come from the germline V gene (reference sequence). There are 16 residues in the CDR3.

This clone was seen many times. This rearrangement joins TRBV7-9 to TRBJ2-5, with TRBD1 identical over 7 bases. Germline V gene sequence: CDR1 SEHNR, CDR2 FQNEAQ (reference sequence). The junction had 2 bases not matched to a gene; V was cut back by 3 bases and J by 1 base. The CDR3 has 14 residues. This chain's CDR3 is CASSFRTGQETQYF. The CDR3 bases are TGTGCCAGCAGCTTCAGGACAGGCCAAGAGACCCAGTACTTC.

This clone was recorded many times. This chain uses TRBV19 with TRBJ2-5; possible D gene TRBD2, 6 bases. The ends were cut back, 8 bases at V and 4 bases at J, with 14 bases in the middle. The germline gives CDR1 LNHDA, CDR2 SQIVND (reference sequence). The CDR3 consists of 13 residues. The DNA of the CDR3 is TGTGCCAGTGCTCGGGGGTTTCGAGAGACCCAGTACTTC. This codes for CASARGFRETQYF.

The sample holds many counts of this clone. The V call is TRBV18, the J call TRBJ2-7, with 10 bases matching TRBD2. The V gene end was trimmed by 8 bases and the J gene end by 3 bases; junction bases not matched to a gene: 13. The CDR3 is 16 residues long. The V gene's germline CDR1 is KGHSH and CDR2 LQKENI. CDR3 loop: CASRTSGGKGHYEQYF. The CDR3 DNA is TGTGCCAGCCGGACTAGCGGAGGAAAGGGCCACTACGAGCAGTACTTC.

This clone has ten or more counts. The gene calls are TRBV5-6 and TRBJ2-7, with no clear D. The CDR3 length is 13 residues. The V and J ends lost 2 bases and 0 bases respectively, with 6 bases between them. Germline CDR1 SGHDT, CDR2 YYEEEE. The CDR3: CASSFGLSYEQYF. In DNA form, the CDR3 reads TGTGCCAGCAGCTTTGGGCTCTCCTACGAGCAGTACTTC. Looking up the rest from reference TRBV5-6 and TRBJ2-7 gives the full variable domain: DAGVTQSPTHLIKTRGQQVTLRCSPKSGHDTVSWYQQALGQGPQFIFQYYEEEERQRGNFPDRFSGHQFPNYSSELNVNALLLGDSALYLCASSFGLSYEQYFGPGTRLTVT.

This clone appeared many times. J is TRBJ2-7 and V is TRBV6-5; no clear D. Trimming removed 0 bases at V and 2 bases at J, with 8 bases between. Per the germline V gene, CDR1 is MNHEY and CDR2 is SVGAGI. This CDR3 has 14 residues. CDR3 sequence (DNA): TGTGCCAGCAGTTACTCGAGGCTAGCCTACGAGCAGTACTTC. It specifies CASSYSRLAYEQYF.

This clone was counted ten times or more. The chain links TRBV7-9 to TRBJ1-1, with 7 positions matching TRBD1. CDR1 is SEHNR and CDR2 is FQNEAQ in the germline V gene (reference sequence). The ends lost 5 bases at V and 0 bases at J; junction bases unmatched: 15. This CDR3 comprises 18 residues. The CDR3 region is CASSPGSTRGVMNTEAFF. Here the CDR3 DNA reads TGTGCCAGCAGCCCAGGGAGTACCAGGGGGGTCATGAACACTGAAGCTTTCTTT.

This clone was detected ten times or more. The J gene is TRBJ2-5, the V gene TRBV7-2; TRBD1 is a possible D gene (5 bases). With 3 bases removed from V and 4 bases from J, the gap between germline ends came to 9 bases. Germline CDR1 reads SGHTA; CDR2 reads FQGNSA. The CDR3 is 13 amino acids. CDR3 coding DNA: TGTGCCAGCAGCTTCGGCAGGGCAGAGACCCAGTACTTC. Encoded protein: CASSFGRAETQYF. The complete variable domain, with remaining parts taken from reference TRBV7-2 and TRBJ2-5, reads GAGVSQSPSNKVTEKGKDVELRCDPISGHTALYWYRQSLGQGLEFLIYFQGNSAPDKSGLPSDRFSAERTGGSVSTLTIQRTQQEDSAVYLCASSFGRAETQYFGPGTRLLVL.

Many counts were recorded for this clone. The DNA for the CDR3 is TGTGCCACCAGCAGAGATCCACCGCGCGGGGGACGGGGGGATACGCAGTATTTT. It specifies CATSRDPPRGGRGDTQYF. J is TRBJ2-3 and V is TRBV15; TRBD2 matches 7 bases. The CDR3 totals 18 residues. With 0 bases clipped from V and 6 bases from J, the junction kept 15 bases outside the gene matches. Germline assignment: CDR1 LNHNV and CDR2 YYDKDF (reference sequence).

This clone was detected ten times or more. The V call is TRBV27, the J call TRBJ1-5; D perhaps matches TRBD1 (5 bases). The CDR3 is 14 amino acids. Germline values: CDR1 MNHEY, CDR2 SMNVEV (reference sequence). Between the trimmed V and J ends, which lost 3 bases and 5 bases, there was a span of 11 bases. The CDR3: CASSLGREDQPQHF. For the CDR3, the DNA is TGTGCCAGCAGTTTGGGCAGGGAGGATCAGCCCCAGCATTTT.

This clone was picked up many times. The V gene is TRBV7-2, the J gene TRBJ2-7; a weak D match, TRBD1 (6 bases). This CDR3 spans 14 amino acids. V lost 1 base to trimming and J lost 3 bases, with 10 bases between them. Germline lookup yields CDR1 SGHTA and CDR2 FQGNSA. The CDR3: CASSLDRAYYEQYF. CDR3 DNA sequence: TGTGCCAGCAGCTTAGACAGGGCCTACTACGAGCAGTACTTC.

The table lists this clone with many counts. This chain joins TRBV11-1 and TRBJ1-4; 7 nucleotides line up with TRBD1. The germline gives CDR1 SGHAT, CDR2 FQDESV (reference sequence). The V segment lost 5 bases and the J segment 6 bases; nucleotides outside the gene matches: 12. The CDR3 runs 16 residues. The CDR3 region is CASSARRRGVHEKLFF. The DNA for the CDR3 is TGTGCCAGCAGCGCACGACGCAGGGGGGTTCATGAAAAACTGTTTTTT.

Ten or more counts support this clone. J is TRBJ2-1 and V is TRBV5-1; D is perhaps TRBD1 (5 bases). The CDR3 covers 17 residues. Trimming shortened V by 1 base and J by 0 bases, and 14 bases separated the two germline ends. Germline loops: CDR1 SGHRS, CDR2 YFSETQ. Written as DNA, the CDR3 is TGCGCCAGCAGCTTGTCGACAGCTATGAGCTCCTACAATGAGCAGTTCTTC. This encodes CASSLSTAMSSYNEQFF.